This T cell receptor beta chain originates from a study of blood T cell repertoires in COVID-19. Study as a whole: PBMCs, B-cell-depleted T cells, or T cells were the source of the cDNA or gDNA that made up the material.

The germline V and J ends were trimmed by 1 base and 0 bases, with 11 bases remaining between them. The germline V gene encodes CDR1 SGHRS and CDR2 YFSETQ. The CDR3 is 16 amino acids. Per the study methods: Amplification from reference gene primers served as the basis for estimated nucleated cell counts. Sequencing used immunoSEQ multiplex PCR; TCRdb keeps in-frame clones, though not all of them. The V and J calls and clone size were taken over from that table, and D and trimming were inferred from the DNA. The sample lists around 140,000 clones, around 84% seen once, with about a sixth in the top ten.

The clonotype was recovered from an elderly woman with acute or convalescent COVID-19. The sequencing input was peripheral blood. V gene TRBV5-1 combines with J gene TRBJ2-1, with no clear D. CDR3 DNA: TGCGCCAGCAGCTTGTTACTCCAACCCTCCTACAATGAGCAGTTCTTC. This translates into CASSLLLQPSYNEQFF.